This entry is about one T cell receptor beta chain. Per the authors' pipeline: Scientists estimated how many nucleated cells there were by amplifying reference gene primers. The repertoire was sequenced with immunoSEQ multiplex PCR; TCRdb's copy has only in-frame clones and lacks some. Clone size and the V and J calls come from that table; the DNA yielded D and trimming. The profile covers approximately 100,000 clones, with approximately 86% appearing a single time and over 9% taken by the ten largest. The sample comes from a study of blood T cell repertoires in COVID-19. Study-level background: Acute and convalescent COVID-19 samples came from the United States, Italy and Spain. Sources were T cells, B-cell-depleted T cells, or PBMCs; the material itself was cDNA or gDNA.

Sequencing was performed on peripheral blood. The receptor was derived from a man aged 50 to 59 with acute or convalescent COVID-19.

The CDR3 nucleotides read TGTGCCAGCAGCCATGCAATAGCGGAAATGAACACCGGGGAGCTGTTTTTT. Translation gives CASSHAIAEMNTGELFF. The rearrangement uses TRBV14 and TRBJ2-2; a weak D match, TRBD2 (6 bases). Trimming took 3 bases from V and 1 from J, leaving 15 bases between them. Per germline, CDR1 SGHDN and CDR2 FVKESK. CDR3 length equals 17 residues.